This TCR beta chain originates from a study of blood T cell repertoires in COVID-19. At the level of the study: The origin of the acute and convalescent COVID-19 samples was the United States, Italy and Spain. Sources were T cells, B-cell-depleted T cells, or PBMCs; the material itself was cDNA or gDNA.

How the authors handled the data: Estimates of nucleated cell counts were drawn from the amplification of reference gene primers. TCRdb keeps only in-frame clones here, not all; method: immunoSEQ multiplex PCR. For V, J and clone size, that table is used; D and trimming come from the DNA. Of about 160,000 clones in the sample, roughly 90% were seen once. The CDR3 extends over 12 amino acids. V lost 6 bases and J lost 3, with 6 bases in between. The V gene's germline CDR1 is SNHLY and CDR2 FYNNEI. The sequenced sample consisted of peripheral blood. The TCR was taken from a man in his 60s with acute or convalescent COVID-19. V usage is TRBV2 and J usage is TRBJ1-5; D is uncertain. Here the CDR3 DNA reads TGTGCCAGCAGCGGGGACAATCAGCCCCAGCATTTT. Its protein product is CASSGDNQPQHF.